This TCR beta chain was sequenced in a study of T cells in Graves' hyperthyroidism and ophthalmopathy. General study findings and limits: The model predicted ophthalmopathy a median around seven months before onset. Among thyroid clonotypes expanded above 0.001, most also appeared in blood.

Thyroid ultrasound, orbital computed tomography, clinical symptoms, and serum thyroxine and TRAb underpinned diagnoses. Amplification of TCR beta CDR3 regions used RNA as the template. First-round RT-PCR with HTBI primers amplified the TCR CDR3 region. TCRdb called the multiplex PCR reads again in MiXCR, with one record for every CDR3 protein. Among some 300,000 distinct CDR3 sequences listed, approximately 12% were seen once. Concerning this clonotype: The antigen is unknown.

The receptor comes from a woman aged 25-40 years with Graves' hyperthyroidism that later progressed to Graves' ophthalmopathy. The sequenced sample consisted of blood.

The CDR3 loop is CASSGGTGVGEQFF. In nucleotides, the CDR3 is TGTGCCAGCAGCGGGGGGACAGGGGTTGGCGAGCAGTTCTTC. The chain carries TRBV7-3 and TRBJ2-1; TRBD1 matches 10 bases. The CDR3 is 14 residues long. With 5 bases clipped from V and 10 bases from J, the junction kept 8 bases outside the gene matches. CDR1 is SGHTA, CDR2 FQGTGA, per germline.